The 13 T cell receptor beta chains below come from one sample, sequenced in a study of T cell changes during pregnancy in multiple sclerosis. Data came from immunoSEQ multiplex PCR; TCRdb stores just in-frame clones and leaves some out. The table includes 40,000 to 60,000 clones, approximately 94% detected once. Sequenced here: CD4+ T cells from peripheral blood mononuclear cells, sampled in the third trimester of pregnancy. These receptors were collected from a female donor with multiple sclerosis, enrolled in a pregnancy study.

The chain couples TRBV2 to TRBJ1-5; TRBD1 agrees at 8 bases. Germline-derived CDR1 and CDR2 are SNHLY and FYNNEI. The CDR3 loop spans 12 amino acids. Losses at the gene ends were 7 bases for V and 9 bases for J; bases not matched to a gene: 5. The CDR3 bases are TGTGCCAGCATGACAGGGGACGGGCCCCAGCATTTT. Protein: CASMTGDGPQHF.

CDR3 bases: TGTGCCGGTGGGGACTCCCCCTACGAGCAGTACTTC. It encodes CAGGDSPYEQYF. This sequence joins TRBV30 and TRBJ2-7, with D possibly matching TRBD2 (6 bases). CDR1 and CDR2 from the germline V gene are GTSNPN and SVGIG (reference sequence). V shed 8 bases and J shed 2 bases, with 13 bases lying between them. The CDR3 sequence is 12 residues long.

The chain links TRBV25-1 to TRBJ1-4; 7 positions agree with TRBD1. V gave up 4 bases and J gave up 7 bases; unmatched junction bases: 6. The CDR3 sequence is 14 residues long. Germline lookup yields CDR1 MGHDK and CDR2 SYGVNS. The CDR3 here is CASSGQGGVEKLFF. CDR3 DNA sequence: TGTGCCAGCAGTGGACAGGGAGGTGTTGAAAAACTGTTTTTT.

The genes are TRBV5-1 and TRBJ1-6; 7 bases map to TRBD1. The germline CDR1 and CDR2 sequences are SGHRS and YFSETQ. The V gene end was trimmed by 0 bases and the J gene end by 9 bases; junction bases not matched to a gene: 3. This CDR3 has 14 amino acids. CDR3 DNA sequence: TGCGCCAGCAGCTTGGAGACAGGGCTTTCACCCCTCCACTTT. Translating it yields CASSLETGLSPLHF.

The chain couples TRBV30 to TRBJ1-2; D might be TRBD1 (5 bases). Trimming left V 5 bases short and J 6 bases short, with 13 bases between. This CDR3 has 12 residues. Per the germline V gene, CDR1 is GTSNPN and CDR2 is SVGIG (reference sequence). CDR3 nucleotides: TGTGCCTGGGAGGAGGGGTCCCATGGCTACACCTTC. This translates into CAWEEGSHGYTF.

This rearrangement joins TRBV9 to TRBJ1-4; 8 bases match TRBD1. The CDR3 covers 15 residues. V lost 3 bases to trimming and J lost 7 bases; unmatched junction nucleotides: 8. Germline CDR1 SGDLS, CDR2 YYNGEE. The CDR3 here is CASSAGTGRSEKLFF. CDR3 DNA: TGTGCCAGCAGCGCAGGGACAGGTCGAAGTGAAAAACTGTTTTTT.

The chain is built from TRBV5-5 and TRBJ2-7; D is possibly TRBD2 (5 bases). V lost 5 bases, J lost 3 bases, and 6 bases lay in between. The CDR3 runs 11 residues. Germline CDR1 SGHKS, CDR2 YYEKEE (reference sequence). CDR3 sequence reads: CASRRDYEQYF. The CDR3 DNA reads TGTGCCAGCAGGAGGGACTACGAGCAGTACTTC.

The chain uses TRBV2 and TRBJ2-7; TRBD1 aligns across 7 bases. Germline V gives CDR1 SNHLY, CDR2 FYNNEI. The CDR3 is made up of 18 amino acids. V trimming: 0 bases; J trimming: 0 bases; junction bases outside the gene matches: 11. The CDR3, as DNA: TGTGCCAGCAGTGAAGCTGCTTGGGGTAGGACAGGCTCCTACGAGCAGTACTTC. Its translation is CASSEAAWGRTGSYEQYF.

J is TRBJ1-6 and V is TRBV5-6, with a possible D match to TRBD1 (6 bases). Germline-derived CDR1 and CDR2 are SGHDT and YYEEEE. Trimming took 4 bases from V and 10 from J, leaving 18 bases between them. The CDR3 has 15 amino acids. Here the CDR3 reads CASSPSGQSLSPLHF. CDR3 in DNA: TGTGCCAGCAGCCCTAGTGGACAGAGTTTGTCACCCCTCCACTTT.

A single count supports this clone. The CDR3 coding sequence is TGCGCCAGCAGCTTGTTAGCTAGCGGGGGGTCTAACAATGAGCAGTTCTTC. It is translated as CASSLLASGGSNNEQFF. V gene TRBV5-1 combines with J gene TRBJ2-1; 11 bases are shared with TRBD2. The V gene's germline CDR1 is SGHRS and CDR2 YFSETQ. V shed 1 base, J shed 5 bases, and the junction held 8 bases outside the gene matches. CDR3 size: 17 residues.

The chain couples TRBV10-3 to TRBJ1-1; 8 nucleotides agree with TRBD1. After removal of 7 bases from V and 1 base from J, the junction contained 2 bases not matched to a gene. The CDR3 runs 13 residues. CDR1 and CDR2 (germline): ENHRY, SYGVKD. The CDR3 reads CAINGQGNTEAFF. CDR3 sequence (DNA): TGTGCCATCAACGGACAGGGGAACACTGAAGCTTTCTTT.

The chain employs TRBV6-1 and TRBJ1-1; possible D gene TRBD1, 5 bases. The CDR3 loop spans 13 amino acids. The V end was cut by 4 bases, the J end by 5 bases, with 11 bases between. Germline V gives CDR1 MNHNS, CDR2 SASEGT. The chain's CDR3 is CASSGSGPTEAFF. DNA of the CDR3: TGTGCCAGCAGTGGGTCAGGGCCAACTGAAGCTTTCTTT.

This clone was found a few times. CDR3 in DNA: TGTGCCAGCAGACAGCGGACAGGGGCGGGAGAGACCCAGTACTTC. Its protein product is CASRQRTGAGETQYF. The chain employs TRBV2 and TRBJ2-5; 9 bases line up with TRBD1. Looked up from germline, CDR1 is SNHLY and CDR2 is FYNNEI. This CDR3 comprises 15 residues. The V and J ends lost 6 bases and 4 bases, in that order; junction bases with no gene match: 9.